One sample yielded the 19 T cell receptor beta chains listed below, sequenced in a study of OX40 agonist ivuxolimab in advanced cancers. Repertoires were generated with immunoSEQ multiplex PCR, while TCRdb's copy carries only in-frame clones and drops some. The sample lists more than 55,000 clones, 75% to 95% occurring once. Sample: CD4+ or CD8+ T cells sorted from blood, taken in a trial of the OX40 agonist ivuxolimab. Receptor source: an adult with an advanced solid tumor such as melanoma, head and neck, liver or kidney cancer.

The chain links TRBV5-1 to TRBJ2-3, with D possibly TRBD2 on 5 matching bases. The CDR3 consists of 14 residues. Trimming left V 5 bases short and J 2 bases short, with 12 bases between. Germline assignment: CDR1 SGHRS and CDR2 YFSETQ. CDR3 DNA sequence: TGCGCCAGCAGGTTGACTACATCCACAGATACGCAGTATTTT. Translating gives CASRLTTSTDTQYF.

The V and J genes are TRBV6-5 and TRBJ2-3, with unresolved D. CDR1 and CDR2 (germline): MNHEY, SVGAGI. With 6 bases removed from V and 0 bases from J, the gap between germline ends came to 7 bases. The CDR3 sequence is 13 residues long. CDR3 amino acids: CASSEQSTDTQYF. Written as DNA, the CDR3 is TGTGCCAGCAGCGAACAAAGCACAGATACGCAGTATTTT.

This clone showed up just once. This chain uses TRBV30 with TRBJ2-1, with TRBD2 matching 10 bases. Per germline, CDR1 GTSNPN and CDR2 SVGIG (reference sequence). The CDR3 consists of 15 residues. V lost 1 base to trimming and J lost 8 bases; unmatched junction nucleotides: 8. For the CDR3, the DNA is TGTGCCTGGAGTGCGATACTAGCGGGGAGGGATGAGCAGTTCTTC. This gives the protein CAWSAILAGRDEQFF.

The gene calls are TRBV28 and TRBJ2-2, with no clear D. Trimming left V 5 bases short and J 7 bases short, with 11 bases between. Germline V gives CDR1 MDHEN, CDR2 SYDVKM. The CDR3 loop spans 13 amino acids. The CDR3 DNA sequence: TGTGCCAGCAGTCCCCGGTCCGGCGGGGAGCTGTTTTTT. Its protein product is CASSPRSGGELFF.

This clone was counted a single time. V is TRBV28 and J is TRBJ2-7; the match to TRBD1 covers 7 bases. The CDR3 is 11 amino acids. Trimming took 6 bases from V and 6 from J; bases not matched to a gene: 2. CDR1 is MDHEN and CDR2 is SYDVKM in the germline V gene. The CDR3 reads CASRTGFEQYF. The CDR3 DNA follows: TGTGCCAGCAGGACAGGGTTCGAGCAGTACTTC.

This chain uses TRBV27 with TRBJ2-3; 10 positions agree with TRBD2. CDR3 length equals 16 residues. Trimming cost V 5 bases and J 4 bases; bases outside gene matches: 9. CDR1 is MNHEY and CDR2 is SMNVEV in the germline V gene (reference sequence). In nucleotides, the CDR3 is TGTGCCAGCAGTACTCAAGCGGGAGGGAGCCCAGATACGCAGTATTTT. Translated, it gives CASSTQAGGSPDTQYF.

The CDR3 here is CASSRQGAEAFF. DNA for the CDR3: TGTGCCAGCTCACGACAGGGGGCTGAAGCTTTCTTT. The rearrangement links TRBV18 to TRBJ1-1; 9 nucleotides line up with TRBD1. V shed 4 bases and J 6 bases; nucleotides not matched to a gene: 0. Looked up from germline, CDR1 is KGHSH and CDR2 is LQKENI. This CDR3 spans 12 amino acids.

J is TRBJ2-7 and V is TRBV28, with D uncertain. This CDR3 is built from 13 residues. Germline V CDR1 and CDR2: MDHEN, SYDVKM. V was pared by 3 bases and J by 3 bases, with 9 bases between. The CDR3: CASSFDSHYEQYF. CDR3 bases: TGTGCCAGCAGTTTTGACTCCCACTACGAGCAGTACTTC.

This clone was seen only once. The chain uses TRBV6-5 and TRBJ2-5; D is tentatively TRBD1 or TRBD2 (5 bases each). V was shortened by 5 bases and J by 9 bases, with 13 bases between the two germline ends. There are 12 residues in the CDR3. Germline lookup yields CDR1 MNHEY and CDR2 SVGAGI. The CDR3 region is CASSPVRGPQYF. The CDR3 nucleotides are TGTGCCAGCAGTCCCGTTAGGGGACCCCAGTACTTC.

The chain employs TRBV19 and TRBJ2-1; maybe TRBD2 (6 bases). This CDR3 comprises 15 residues. The germline V and J ends were trimmed by 6 bases and 9 bases, with 21 bases remaining between them. Germline V gene lookup returns CDR1 LNHDA and CDR2 SQIVND (reference sequence). CDR3 sequence (DNA): TGTGCCAGTAGGAAGGGAGGACAACGAAGTGCTGAGCAGTTCTTC. This gives the protein CASRKGGQRSAEQFF.

V usage is TRBV19 and J usage is TRBJ2-2, with 9 bases that match TRBD2. Germline CDR1 and CDR2: LNHDA and SQIVND (reference sequence). The ends lost 1 base at V and 5 bases at J; junction bases unmatched: 5. The CDR3 has 16 residues. In nucleotides, the CDR3 is TGTGCCAGTAGTATAGGAGGTAGCGGGAGTACCGGGGAGCTGTTTTTT. Its translation is CASSIGGSGSTGELFF.

This chain uses TRBV6-6 with TRBJ2-1; 7 positions match TRBD2. V lost 2 bases and J lost 3; bases outside the gene matches: 4. This CDR3 is built from 15 residues. Germline V gives CDR1 MNHNY, CDR2 SVGAGI (reference sequence). In nucleotides, the CDR3 is TGTGCCAGCAGTTACGGGGGGGTGAGCTACAATGAGCAGTTCTTC. It specifies CASSYGGVSYNEQFF.

The V gene is TRBV9, the J gene TRBJ2-3, with TRBD2 identical over 7 bases. The germline V gene encodes CDR1 SGDLS and CDR2 YYNGEE. The length of the CDR3 is 15 residues. V trimming: 0 bases; J trimming: 2 bases; junction bases outside the gene matches: 3. The CDR3 is CASSVVSGLTDTQYF. Here the CDR3 DNA reads TGTGCCAGCAGCGTAGTTAGCGGGCTCACAGATACGCAGTATTTT. Full variable domain (outside the CDR3, taken from reference TRBV9 and TRBJ2-3): DSGVTQTPKHLITATGQRVTLRCSPRSGDLSVYWYQQSLDQGLQFLIQYYNGEERAKGNILERFSAQQFPDLHSELNLSSLELGDSALYFCASSVVSGLTDTQYFGPGTRLTVL.

CDR3 DNA: TGCGCCAGCAGCTTACTAGCGGGAGCTTCATCCAATGAGCAGTTCTTC. Its protein is CASSLLAGASSNEQFF. This chain joins TRBV5-1 and TRBJ2-1; 11 bases match TRBD2. The germline V gene has CDR1 SGHRS and CDR2 YFSETQ. Germline trimming cut 2 bases from V and 6 bases from J; bases unmatched to any gene: 7. The CDR3 length is 16 residues.

The chain has TRBV7-2 and TRBJ2-5; 9 bases agree with TRBD2. J gave up 5 bases and V 4 bases, and 11 bases lay outside the gene matches. Germline V gives CDR1 SGHTA, CDR2 FQGNSA. CDR3 length: 16 amino acids. CDR3 sequence: CASSSASAGGWETQYF. For the CDR3, the DNA is TGTGCCAGCAGCTCCGCCTCAGCGGGAGGATGGGAGACCCAGTACTTC.

The V and J genes are TRBV29-1 and TRBJ2-1; tentative D call: TRBD2 (6 bases). The CDR3 totals 13 residues. V dropped 6 bases and J dropped 0 bases, with 9 bases sitting between them. CDR1 is SQVTM and CDR2 is ANQGSEA in the germline V gene. The CDR3 DNA reads TGCAGCGTGACGGACTACTCCTACAATGAGCAGTTCTTC. This encodes CSVTDYSYNEQFF.

The chain carries TRBV28 and TRBJ2-3, with no clear D. Germline V lookup: CDR1 MDHEN, CDR2 SYDVKM. The V and J ends lost 3 bases and 5 bases respectively, with 12 bases between them. There are 14 residues in the CDR3. The CDR3, as DNA: TGTGCCAGCAGTTTCTCAGACTGGGGAGATACGCAGTATTTT. Its protein product is CASSFSDWGDTQYF.

V is TRBV5-1 and J is TRBJ1-2; 8 positions match TRBD1. The CDR3 contains 15 residues. CDR1 and CDR2 from the germline V gene are SGHRS and YFSETQ. Unmatched junction bases numbered 8, after V lost 3 bases and J lost 4 bases. In nucleotides, the CDR3 is TGCGCCAGCAGCTCACAACTTACAGGGGGCTATGGCTACACCTTC. The encoded protein is CASSSQLTGGYGYTF.

This chain connects TRBV18 to TRBJ2-2, with 8 bases aligning to TRBD1. CDR3 length equals 15 residues. Germline values: CDR1 KGHSH, CDR2 LQKENI. The V and J ends lost 3 bases and 8 bases, in that order; junction bases with no gene match: 8. CDR3 coding DNA: TGTGCCAGCTCACCGCTCGGGACAGGTGGTGGGGAGCTGTTTTTT. Amino acids: CASSPLGTGGGELFF.